What follows are 15 T cell receptor beta chains derived from one specimen sequenced in a study of blood T cell repertoires in COVID-19. Sequencing used immunoSEQ multiplex PCR; TCRdb keeps in-frame clones, though not all of them. The repertoire holds 120,000 to 150,000 clones, with about 91% as singletons. The sequencing input was peripheral blood. The receptors shown here come from a woman in her forties or fifties with acute or convalescent COVID-19.

The chain links TRBV6-5 to TRBJ1-2; D gene ambiguous. This CDR3 is built from 15 residues. The germline V and J ends were trimmed by 1 base and 4 bases, with 13 bases remaining between them. Germline V gene lookup returns CDR1 MNHEY and CDR2 SVGAGI. CDR3 in amino acids: CASSYWWSAGYGYTF. The DNA for the CDR3 is TGTGCCAGCAGTTACTGGTGGTCCGCGGGCTATGGCTACACCTTC.

This clone has only one observation. V is TRBV7-3 and J is TRBJ1-1; D is possibly TRBD1 (6 bases). Germline lookup yields CDR1 SGHTA and CDR2 FQGTGA. V was trimmed by 6 bases and J by 1 base, leaving 15 bases between them. The CDR3 spans 15 residues. DNA for the CDR3: TGTGCCAGCAGTTTAGGTCCACAGGGGAACACTGAAGCTTTCTTT. Its translation is CASSLGPQGNTEAFF.

This chain connects TRBV7-2 to TRBJ2-1, with TRBD2 as a possible D gene (6 bases). Trimming pared 5 bases from V and 4 bases from J, leaving 15 bases between. The CDR3 spans 15 residues. Germline values: CDR1 SGHTA, CDR2 FQGNSA. As DNA, the CDR3 is TGTGCCAGCAGCCTATTGGGACTGGAGTACAATGAGCAGTTCTTC. It is translated as CASSLLGLEYNEQFF.

This chain links TRBV27 with TRBJ2-7; 10 bases are a match to TRBD1. Per germline, CDR1 MNHEY and CDR2 SMNVEV (reference sequence). V lost 5 bases and J lost 7; bases outside the gene matches: 8. The CDR3 is 14 amino acids. The CDR3 here is CASSPWTGGNEQYF. The CDR3 bases are TGTGCCAGCAGTCCATGGACAGGGGGGAATGAGCAGTACTTC.

V and J are TRBV30 and TRBJ1-3, with no clear D. Trimming took 5 bases from V and 0 from J, leaving 5 bases between them. This CDR3 has 12 residues. In germline, CDR1 is GTSNPN, CDR2 SVGIG (reference sequence). CDR3 residues: CAWGHSGNTIYF. Written as DNA, the CDR3 is TGTGCCTGGGGCCACTCTGGAAACACCATATATTTT.

This chain joins TRBV7-3 and TRBJ2-6, with a possible D match to TRBD1 (5 bases). Trimming took 5 bases from V and 4 from J, leaving 18 bases between them. The CDR3 runs 17 residues. Germline CDR1 reads SGHTA; CDR2 reads FQGTGA. The CDR3 sequence is CASSEGHASSGANVLTF. Written as DNA, the CDR3 is TGTGCCAGCAGCGAAGGACACGCAAGCTCAGGGGCCAACGTCCTGACTTTC.

The genes are TRBV5-1 and TRBJ1-1, with TRBD1 identical over 9 bases. The germline V gene encodes CDR1 SGHRS and CDR2 YFSETQ. V lost 4 bases and J lost 6; bases outside the gene matches: 10. The CDR3 totals 15 residues. DNA of the CDR3: TGCGCCAGCAGCCCCGGGACAGGGCGGAGGGCTGAAGCTTTCTTT. This translates into CASSPGTGRRAEAFF.

V gene TRBV9 combines with J gene TRBJ1-1; tentative D call: TRBD1 (6 bases). The CDR3 loop spans 13 amino acids. Germline CDR1 SGDLS, CDR2 YYNGEE. The ends were cut back, 0 bases at V and 6 bases at J, with 9 bases in the middle. Written as DNA, the CDR3 is TGTGCCAGCAGCGTAGCGGGGGGCGCTGAAGCTTTCTTT. The encoded protein is CASSVAGGAEAFF.

V usage is TRBV11-2 and J usage is TRBJ2-7; the match to TRBD2 covers 10 bases. Germline CDR1 reads SGHAT; CDR2 reads FQNNGV. The CDR3 runs to 15 residues. Losses at the gene ends were 5 bases for V and 0 bases for J; bases not matched to a gene: 4. DNA of the CDR3: TGTGCCAGCAGCCCTTGGACTAGCGGCTCCTACGAGCAGTACTTC. Residues: CASSPWTSGSYEQYF. The full variable domain, in which reference TRBV11-2 and TRBJ2-7 provide the parts outside the CDR3, is EAGVAQSPRYKIIEKRQSVAFWCNPISGHATLYWYQQILGQGPKLLIQFQNNGVVDDSQLPKDRFSAERLKGVDSTLKIQPAKLEDSAVYLCASSPWTSGSYEQYFGPGTRLTVT.

The chain carries TRBV19 and TRBJ1-6, with TRBD1 matching over 9 bases. With 5 bases clipped from V and 9 bases from J, the junction kept 8 bases outside the gene matches. This CDR3 spans 15 amino acids. Germline V gene sequence: CDR1 LNHDA, CDR2 SQIVND (reference sequence). CDR3 in amino acids: CASSATGGVGSPLHF. The CDR3 DNA follows: TGTGCCAGTAGTGCGACAGGGGGAGTGGGTTCACCCCTCCACTTT.

The rearrangement uses TRBV6-1 and TRBJ2-4; possible D gene TRBD1, 5 bases. The CDR3 runs to 16 residues. Germline assignment: CDR1 MNHNS and CDR2 SASEGT. V was trimmed by 2 bases and J by 0 bases, leaving 11 bases between them. The CDR3 DNA sequence: TGTGCCAGCAGTGAAAGGGTGGGGCTAGCCAAAAACATTCAGTACTTC. Translating gives CASSERVGLAKNIQYF.

The chain carries TRBV19 and TRBJ2-7, with D maybe TRBD1 (5 bases). The CDR3 loop spans 15 amino acids. Deletions cut 6 bases from V and 2 bases from J, with 17 bases between. CDR1 and CDR2 from the germline V gene are LNHDA and SQIVND (reference sequence). CDR3 nucleotides: TGTGCCAGTAGCAAGGCACCGGACAAGCCCTACGAGCAGTACTTC. This sequence encodes CASSKAPDKPYEQYF.

The chain has TRBV28 and TRBJ1-2, with D possibly TRBD1 on 6 matching bases. CDR1 MDHEN and CDR2 SYDVKM come from the germline V gene. V lost 4 bases and J lost 4, with 19 bases in between. The CDR3 contains 16 residues. Written as DNA, the CDR3 is TGTGCCAGCAGTTCCCCCCGGGACACTCCACCCTATGGCTACACCTTC. It yields the protein CASSSPRDTPPYGYTF.

The chain joins TRBV4-1 to TRBJ1-5; TRBD1 agrees at 7 bases. The CDR3 is made up of 16 amino acids. In germline, CDR1 is MGHRA, CDR2 YSYEKL. V shed 4 bases and J 11 bases; nucleotides not matched to a gene: 17. CDR3 loop: CASSPSSRQGRLAQHF. The CDR3 nucleotides read TGCGCCAGCAGCCCTTCTTCAAGACAGGGCCGGTTGGCCCAGCATTTT.

The chain has TRBV5-1 and TRBJ2-3, with a weak D call TRBD1 (6 bases). Trimming left V 4 bases short and J 0 bases short, with 9 bases between. The CDR3 runs 14 residues. The germline CDR1 and CDR2 sequences are SGHRS and YFSETQ. The CDR3 is CASSPGASTDTQYF. The CDR3 nucleotides read TGCGCCAGCAGCCCAGGGGCAAGCACAGATACGCAGTATTTT.